This T cell receptor (beta chain) was recorded in a study of patients and donors after allogeneic stem cell transplantation. TCRdb re-analysed the RT-PCR reads in MiXCR, keeping a single row per CDR3 protein. Counted here are about a million distinct CDR3 sequences, under 20% occurring once; the ten biggest clones make up around 5.5%. Source material: blood, either unsorted or a sorted T cell fraction (not recorded which). The TCR was taken from a human donor who was either an allogeneic HSCT recipient or a stem cell or donor lymphocyte infusion donor (not recorded which). It is not recorded whose cells these are; they may come from a transplant donor.

CDR3 residues: CASSLRVKGEAFF. CDR3 sequence (DNA): TGTGCCAGCAGCTTAAGGGTAAAGGGTGAAGCTTTCTTT. The V call is TRBV11-2, the J call TRBJ1-1; D is uncertain. From germline, CDR1 is SGHAT and CDR2 FQNNGV. This CDR3 has 13 amino acids. Trimming cost V 2 bases and J 7 bases, with 11 bases left between them.